This record looks at one T cell receptor (beta chain) sequence and its context. Its matching antigen is unknown. Exclusion of a patient followed from autoimmune disease history or systemic immunosuppression. This CDR3 region has 15 residues. J was trimmed by 1 base and V by 3 bases; bases with no gene match: 5. Germline V lookup: CDR1 SGDLS, CDR2 YYNGEE. These data come from a study of OX40 agonist ivuxolimab in advanced cancers. The overall study: Partial responses, seen in three patients, involved one hepatocellular carcinoma and two cutaneous melanomas.

The study's findings and limits: On average, CD8+ T cells showed a greater number of expanded clones than CD4+. In the 0.1-3.0 mg/kg groups, partial responders showed among the lowest expansion.

Only in-frame clones appear in the TCRdb table, and some are missing; sequencing was by immunoSEQ multiplex PCR. The sample comprises around 99,000 clones, approximately 89% of which are singletons, and approximately 1.3% rests with the top ten. This chain joins TRBV9 and TRBJ2-3, with 7 bases identical to TRBD2. The input for sequencing was CD4+ or CD8+ T cells sorted from blood, taken in a trial of the OX40 agonist ivuxolimab. The source of this sequence is an adult with an advanced solid tumor such as melanoma, head and neck, liver or kidney cancer. The CDR3 loop reads CASSASGTRTDTQYF. The DNA for the CDR3 is TGTGCCAGCAGCGCCAGCGGGACCCGCACAGATACGCAGTATTTT.